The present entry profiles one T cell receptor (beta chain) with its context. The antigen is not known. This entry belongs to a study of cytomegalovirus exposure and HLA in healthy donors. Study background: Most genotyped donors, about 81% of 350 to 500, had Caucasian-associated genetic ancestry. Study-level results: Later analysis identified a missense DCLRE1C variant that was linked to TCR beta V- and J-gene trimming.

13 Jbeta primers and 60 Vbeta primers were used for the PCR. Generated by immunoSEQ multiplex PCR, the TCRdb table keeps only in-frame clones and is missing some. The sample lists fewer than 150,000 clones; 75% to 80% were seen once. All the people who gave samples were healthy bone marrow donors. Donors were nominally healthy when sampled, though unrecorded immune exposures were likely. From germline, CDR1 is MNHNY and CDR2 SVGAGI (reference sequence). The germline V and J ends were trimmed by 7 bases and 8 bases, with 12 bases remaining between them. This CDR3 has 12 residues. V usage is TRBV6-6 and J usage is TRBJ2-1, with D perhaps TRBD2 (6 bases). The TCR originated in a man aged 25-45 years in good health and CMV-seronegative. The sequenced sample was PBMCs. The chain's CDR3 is CASTRLVDEQFF. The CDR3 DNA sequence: TGTGCCAGCACCCGACTAGTCGATGAGCAGTTCTTC.